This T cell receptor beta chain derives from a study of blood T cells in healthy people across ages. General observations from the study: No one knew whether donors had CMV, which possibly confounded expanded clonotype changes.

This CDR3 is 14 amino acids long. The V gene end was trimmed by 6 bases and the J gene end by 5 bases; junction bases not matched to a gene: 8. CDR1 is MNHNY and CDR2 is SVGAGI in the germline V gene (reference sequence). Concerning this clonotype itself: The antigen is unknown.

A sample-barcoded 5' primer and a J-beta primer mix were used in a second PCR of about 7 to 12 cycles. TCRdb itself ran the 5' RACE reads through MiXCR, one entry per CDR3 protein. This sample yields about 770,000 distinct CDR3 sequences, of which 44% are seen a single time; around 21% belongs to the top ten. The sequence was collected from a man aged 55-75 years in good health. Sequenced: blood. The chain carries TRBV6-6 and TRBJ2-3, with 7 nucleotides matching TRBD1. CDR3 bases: TGTGCCAGCAGGGCGACAGGGTTTTTAGATACGCAGTATTTT. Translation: CASRATGFLDTQYF.